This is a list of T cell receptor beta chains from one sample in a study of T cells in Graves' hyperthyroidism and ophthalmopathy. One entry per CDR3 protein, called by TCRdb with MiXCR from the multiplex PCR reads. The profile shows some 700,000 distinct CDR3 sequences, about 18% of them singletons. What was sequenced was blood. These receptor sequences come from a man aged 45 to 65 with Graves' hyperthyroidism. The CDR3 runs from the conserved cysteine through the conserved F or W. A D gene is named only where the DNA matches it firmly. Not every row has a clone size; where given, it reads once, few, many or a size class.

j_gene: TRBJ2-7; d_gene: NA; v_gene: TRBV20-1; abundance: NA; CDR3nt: TGCAGTGCTAGCCTTGGGGGTTCGGGGAATGAGCAGTACTTC; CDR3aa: CSASLGGSGNEQYF
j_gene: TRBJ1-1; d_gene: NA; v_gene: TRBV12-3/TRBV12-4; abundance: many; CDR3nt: TGTGCCAGCAGTTCAGGTCGGGGGGCGGGCGGCACTGAAGCTTTCTTT; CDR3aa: CASSSGRGAGGTEAFF
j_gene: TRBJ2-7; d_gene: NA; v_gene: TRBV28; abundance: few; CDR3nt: TGTGCCAGCTGGTCGCTCAACGAGCAGTACTTC; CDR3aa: CASWSLNEQYF
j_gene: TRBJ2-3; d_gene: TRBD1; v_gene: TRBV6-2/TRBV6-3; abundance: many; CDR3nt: TGTGCCAGCAGTTACTCGAGACAGGGAACAGATACGCAGTATTTT; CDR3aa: CASSYSRQGTDTQYF
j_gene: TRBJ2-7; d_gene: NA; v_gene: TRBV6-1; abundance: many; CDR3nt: TGTGCCAGCAGTGAAGACGAGATATCCTACGAGCAGTACTTC; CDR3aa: CASSEDEISYEQYF
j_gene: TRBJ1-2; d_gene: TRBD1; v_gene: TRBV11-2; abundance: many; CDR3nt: TGTGCCAGCAGGGTCACAGGGGGCGGCTATGGCTACACCTTC; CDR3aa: CASRVTGGGYGYTF
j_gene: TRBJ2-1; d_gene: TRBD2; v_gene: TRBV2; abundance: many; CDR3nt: TGTGCCAGCATGGGACTAGCGGGAAGAAATGAGCAGTTCTTC; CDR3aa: CASMGLAGRNEQFF
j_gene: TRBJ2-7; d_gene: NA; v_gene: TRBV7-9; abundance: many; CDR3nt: TGTGCCAGCAGCTTAATGAGTGGCCGGGCGTTGGCTCGGGAGCAGTACTTC; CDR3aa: CASSLMSGRALAREQYF
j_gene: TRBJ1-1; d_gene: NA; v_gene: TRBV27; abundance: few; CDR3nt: TGTGCCAGCAGTTTATATACAGGGTACACTGAAGCTTTCTTT; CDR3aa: CASSLYTGYTEAFF
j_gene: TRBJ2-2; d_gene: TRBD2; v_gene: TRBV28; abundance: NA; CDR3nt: TGTGCCAGCAGTTTTAACCCGGGACTAGCCCGGAACACCGGGGAGCTGTTTTTT; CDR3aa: CASSFNPGLARNTGELFF
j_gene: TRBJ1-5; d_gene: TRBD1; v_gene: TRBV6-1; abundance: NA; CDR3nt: TGTGCCAGCAGTGAATCCTCGGGACAGGGGTTTTTTCAGCCCCAGCATTTT; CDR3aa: CASSESSGQGFFQPQHF
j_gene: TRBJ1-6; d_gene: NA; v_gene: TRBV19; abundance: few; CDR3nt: TGTGCCAGTAGTTTAGGGCGGCGCCCTCTCAGCAATTCACCCCTCCACTTT; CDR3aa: CASSLGRRPLSNSPLHF
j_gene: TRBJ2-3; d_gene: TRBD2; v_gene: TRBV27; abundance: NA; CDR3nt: TGTGCCAGCGGGACTAGCGGGGAATCCGCAGATACGCAGTATTTT; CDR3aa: CASGTSGESADTQYF
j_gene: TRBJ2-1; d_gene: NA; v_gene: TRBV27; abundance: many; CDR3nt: TGTGCCAGCAGTACGAAGAGGTTGGCCACCTACAATGAGCAGTTCTTC; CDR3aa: CASSTKRLATYNEQFF
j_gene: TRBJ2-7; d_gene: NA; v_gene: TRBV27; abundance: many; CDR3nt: TGTGCCAGCAGCTTTGACGGACAGCCCCGCTCCTACGAGCAGTACTTC; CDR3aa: CASSFDGQPRSYEQYF
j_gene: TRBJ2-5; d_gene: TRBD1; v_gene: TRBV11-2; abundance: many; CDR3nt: TGTGCCAGCAGCTTAATAACAGGGGGTCAAGAGACCCAGTACTTC; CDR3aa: CASSLITGGQETQYF
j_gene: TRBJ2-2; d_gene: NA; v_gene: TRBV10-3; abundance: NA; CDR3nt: TGTGCCACCGAGGGCACCGGGGAGCTGTTTTTT; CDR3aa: CATEGTGELFF
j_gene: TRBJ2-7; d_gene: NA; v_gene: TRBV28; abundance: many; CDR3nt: TGTGCCAGCAGTTTCGGGGCGATGAGCTCCTACGAGCAGTACTTC; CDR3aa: CASSFGAMSSYEQYF
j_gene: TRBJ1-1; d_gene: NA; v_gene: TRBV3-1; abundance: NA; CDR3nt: TGTGCCAGCAGCCATCCCGTTCAGGGTGTGACTGAAGCTTTCTTT; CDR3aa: CASSHPVQGVTEAFF
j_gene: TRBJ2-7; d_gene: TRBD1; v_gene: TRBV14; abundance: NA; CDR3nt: TGTGCCAGCAGCCAATGGGGACAGGGGAAGGGGTACGAGCAGTACTTC; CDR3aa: CASSQWGQGKGYEQYF
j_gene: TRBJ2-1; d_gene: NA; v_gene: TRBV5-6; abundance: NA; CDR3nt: TGTGCCAGCAGCTTGGACCTCGGCCAACAGTTCTTC; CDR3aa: CASSLDLGQQFF
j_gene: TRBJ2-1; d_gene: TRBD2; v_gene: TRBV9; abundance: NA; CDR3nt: TGTGCCAGCAGCGAACGTGCTAGCGGCTCCTACAATAAGCAGTTCTTC; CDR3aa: CASSERASGSYNKQFF
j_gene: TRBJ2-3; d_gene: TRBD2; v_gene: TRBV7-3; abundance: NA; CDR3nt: TGTGCCAGCAGCTCCCCGACGGGAGGGAGCACAGATACGCAGTATTTT; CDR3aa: CASSSPTGGSTDTQYF
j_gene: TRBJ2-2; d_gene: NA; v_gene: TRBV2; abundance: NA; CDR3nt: TGTGCCAGCAGGGAGGGGGGAGCCGGGGAGCTGTTTTTT; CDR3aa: CASREGGAGELFF
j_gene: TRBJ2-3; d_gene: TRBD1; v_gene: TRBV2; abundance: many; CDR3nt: TGTGCCAGCAGTGAATGGAGACAGGGTGGGACAGATACGCAGTATTTT; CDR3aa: CASSEWRQGGTDTQYF
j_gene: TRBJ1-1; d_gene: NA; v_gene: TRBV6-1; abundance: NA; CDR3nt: TGTGCCAGCAGCGAGCTCCCCAGGGTGAGGTATACTGAAGCTTTCTTT; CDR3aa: CASSELPRVRYTEAFF